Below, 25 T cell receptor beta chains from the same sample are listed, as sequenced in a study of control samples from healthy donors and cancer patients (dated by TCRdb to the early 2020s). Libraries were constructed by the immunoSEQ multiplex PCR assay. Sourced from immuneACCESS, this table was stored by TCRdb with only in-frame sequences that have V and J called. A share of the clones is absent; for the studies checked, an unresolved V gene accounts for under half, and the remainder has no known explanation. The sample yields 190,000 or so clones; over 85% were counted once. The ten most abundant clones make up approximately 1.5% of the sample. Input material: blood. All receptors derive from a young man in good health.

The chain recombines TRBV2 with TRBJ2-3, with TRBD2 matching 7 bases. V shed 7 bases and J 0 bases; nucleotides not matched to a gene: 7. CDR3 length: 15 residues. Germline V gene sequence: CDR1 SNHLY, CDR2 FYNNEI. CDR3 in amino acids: CASKGGSRSTDTQYF. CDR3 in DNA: TGTGCCAGCAAGGGAGGGTCTCGGAGCACAGATACGCAGTATTTT.

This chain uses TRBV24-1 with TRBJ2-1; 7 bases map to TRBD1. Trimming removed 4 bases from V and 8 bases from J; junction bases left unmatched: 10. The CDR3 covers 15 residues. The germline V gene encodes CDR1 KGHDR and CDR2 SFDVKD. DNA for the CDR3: TGTGCCACCAGTGAGCCTCACAGGGGTATCTATGAGCAGTTCTTC. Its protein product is CATSEPHRGIYEQFF.

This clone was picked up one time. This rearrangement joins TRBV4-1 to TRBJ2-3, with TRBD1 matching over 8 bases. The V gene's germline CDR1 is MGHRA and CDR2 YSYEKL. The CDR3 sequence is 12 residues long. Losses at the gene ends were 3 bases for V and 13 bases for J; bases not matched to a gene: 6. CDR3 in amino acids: CASSQGRTGKYF. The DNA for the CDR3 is TGCGCCAGCAGCCAGGGACGGACAGGGAAGTATTTT.

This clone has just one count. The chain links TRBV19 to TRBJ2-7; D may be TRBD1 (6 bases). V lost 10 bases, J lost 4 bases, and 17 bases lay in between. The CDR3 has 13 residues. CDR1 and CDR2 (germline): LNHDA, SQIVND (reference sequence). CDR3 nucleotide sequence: TGTGCCACGAGGGAGACAGGAACGTACGAGCAGTACTTC. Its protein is CATRETGTYEQYF.

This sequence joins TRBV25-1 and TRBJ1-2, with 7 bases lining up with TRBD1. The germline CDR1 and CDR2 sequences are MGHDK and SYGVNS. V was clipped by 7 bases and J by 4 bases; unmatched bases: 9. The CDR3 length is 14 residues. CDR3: CASKASGTVYGYTF. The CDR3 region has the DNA TGTGCCAGCAAGGCCTCCGGGACAGTCTATGGCTACACCTTC.

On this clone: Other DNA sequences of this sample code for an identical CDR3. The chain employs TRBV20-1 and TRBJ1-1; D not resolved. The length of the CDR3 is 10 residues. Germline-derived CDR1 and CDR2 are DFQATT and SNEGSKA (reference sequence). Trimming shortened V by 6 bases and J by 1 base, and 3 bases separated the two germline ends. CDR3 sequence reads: CSASNTEAFF. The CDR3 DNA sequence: TGCAGTGCATCGAACACTGAAGCTTTCTTT.

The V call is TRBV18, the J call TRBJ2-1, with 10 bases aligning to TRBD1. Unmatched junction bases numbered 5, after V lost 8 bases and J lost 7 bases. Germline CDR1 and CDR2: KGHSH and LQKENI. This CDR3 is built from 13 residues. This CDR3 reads CASTWDRGNEQFF. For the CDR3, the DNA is TGTGCCAGCACCTGGGACAGGGGAAATGAGCAGTTCTTC.

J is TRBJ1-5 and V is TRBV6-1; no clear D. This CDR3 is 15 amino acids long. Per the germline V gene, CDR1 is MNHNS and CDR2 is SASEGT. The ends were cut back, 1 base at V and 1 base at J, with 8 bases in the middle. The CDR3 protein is CASSEGTESNQPQHF. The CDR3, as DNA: TGTGCCAGCAGTGAAGGGACGGAGAGCAATCAGCCCCAGCATTTT.

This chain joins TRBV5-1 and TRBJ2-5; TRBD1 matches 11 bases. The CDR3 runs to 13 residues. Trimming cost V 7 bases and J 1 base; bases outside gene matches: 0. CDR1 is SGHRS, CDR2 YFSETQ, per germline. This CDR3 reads CASGTGGQETQYF. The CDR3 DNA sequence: TGCGCCAGCGGGACAGGGGGCCAAGAGACCCAGTACTTC.

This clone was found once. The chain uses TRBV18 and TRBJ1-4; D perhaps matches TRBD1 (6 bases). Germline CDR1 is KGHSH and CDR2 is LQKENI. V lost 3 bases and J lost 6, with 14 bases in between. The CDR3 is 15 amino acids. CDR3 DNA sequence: TGTGCCAGCTCACCGTTCACAGGGATAGATGAAAAACTGTTTTTT. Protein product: CASSPFTGIDEKLFF.

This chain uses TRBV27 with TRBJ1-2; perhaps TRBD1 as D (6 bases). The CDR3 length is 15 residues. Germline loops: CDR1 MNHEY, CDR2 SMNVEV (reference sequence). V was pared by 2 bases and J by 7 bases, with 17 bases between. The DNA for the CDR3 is TGTGCCAGCAGTTTAGCTCTCGAGGGGGAATCTGGCTACACCTTC. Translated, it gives CASSLALEGESGYTF.

The CDR3 protein is CASSQDFLPAPAAEAFF. The DNA of the CDR3 is TGTGCCAGCAGCCAAGATTTTTTGCCGGCCCCCGCGGCTGAAGCTTTCTTT. The chain recombines TRBV3-1 (or the pseudogene TRBV3-2) with TRBJ1-1; D gene ambiguous. The length of the CDR3 is 17 residues. Germline values: CDR1 LGHDT, CDR2 YNNKEL (reference sequence). Trimming shortened V by 0 bases and J by 6 bases, and 20 bases separated the two germline ends.

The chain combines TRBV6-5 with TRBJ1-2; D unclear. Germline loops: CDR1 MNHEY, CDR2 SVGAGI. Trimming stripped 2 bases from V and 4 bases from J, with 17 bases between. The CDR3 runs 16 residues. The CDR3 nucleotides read TGTGCCAGCAGTTACAGTCACCAACCCCGTCCCTATGGCTACACCTTC. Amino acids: CASSYSHQPRPYGYTF.

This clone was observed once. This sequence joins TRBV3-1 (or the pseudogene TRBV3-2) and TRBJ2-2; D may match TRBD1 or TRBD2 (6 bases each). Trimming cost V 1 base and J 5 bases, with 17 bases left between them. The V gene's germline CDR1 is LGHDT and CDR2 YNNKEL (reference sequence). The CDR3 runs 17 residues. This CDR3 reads CASSQVFWQGRTGELFF. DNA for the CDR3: TGTGCCAGCAGCCAAGTATTTTGGCAGGGGAGGACCGGGGAGCTGTTTTTT.

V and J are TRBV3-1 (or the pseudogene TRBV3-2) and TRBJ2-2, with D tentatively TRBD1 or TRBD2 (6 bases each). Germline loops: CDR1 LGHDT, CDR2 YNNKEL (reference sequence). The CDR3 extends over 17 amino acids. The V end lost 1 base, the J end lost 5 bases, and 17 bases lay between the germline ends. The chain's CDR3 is CASSQGHGGTATGELFF. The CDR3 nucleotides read TGTGCCAGCAGCCAAGGGCACGGGGGCACCGCGACCGGGGAGCTGTTTTTT.

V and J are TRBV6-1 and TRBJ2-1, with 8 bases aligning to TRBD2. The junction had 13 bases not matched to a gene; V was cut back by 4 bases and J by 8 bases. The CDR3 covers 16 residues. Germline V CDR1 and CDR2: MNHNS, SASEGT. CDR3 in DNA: TGTGCCAGCAGTGTCCGAGGAGCGGGGGTCAACCATGAGCAGTTCTTC. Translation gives CASSVRGAGVNHEQFF.

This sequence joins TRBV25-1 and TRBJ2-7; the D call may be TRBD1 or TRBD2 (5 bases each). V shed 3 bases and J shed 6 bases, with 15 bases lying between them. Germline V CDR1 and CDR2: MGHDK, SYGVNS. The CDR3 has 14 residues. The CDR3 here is CASSDAGKRGEQYF. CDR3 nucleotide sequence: TGTGCCAGCAGTGACGCAGGGAAGAGGGGCGAGCAGTACTTC.

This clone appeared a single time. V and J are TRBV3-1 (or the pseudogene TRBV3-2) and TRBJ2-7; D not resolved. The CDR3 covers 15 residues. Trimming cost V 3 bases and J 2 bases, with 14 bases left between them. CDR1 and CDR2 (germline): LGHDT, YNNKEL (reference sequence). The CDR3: CASSHGHVEAYEQYF. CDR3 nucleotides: TGTGCCAGCAGCCACGGGCATGTCGAGGCCTACGAGCAGTACTTC.

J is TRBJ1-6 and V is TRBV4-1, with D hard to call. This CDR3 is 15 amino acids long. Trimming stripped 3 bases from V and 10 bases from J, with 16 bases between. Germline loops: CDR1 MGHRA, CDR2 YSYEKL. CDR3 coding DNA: TGCGCCAGCAGCCAGGACCAGAAGGGAGTCTCACCCCTCCACTTT. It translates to CASSQDQKGVSPLHF.

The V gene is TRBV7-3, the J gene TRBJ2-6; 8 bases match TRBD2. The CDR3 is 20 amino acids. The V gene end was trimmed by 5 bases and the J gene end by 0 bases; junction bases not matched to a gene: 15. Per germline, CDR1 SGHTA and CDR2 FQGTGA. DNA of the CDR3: TGTGCCAGCAGCCCCGGGGGGGGTAACAGACCCGGCTCTGGGGCCAACGTCCTGACTTTC. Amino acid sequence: CASSPGGGNRPGSGANVLTF.

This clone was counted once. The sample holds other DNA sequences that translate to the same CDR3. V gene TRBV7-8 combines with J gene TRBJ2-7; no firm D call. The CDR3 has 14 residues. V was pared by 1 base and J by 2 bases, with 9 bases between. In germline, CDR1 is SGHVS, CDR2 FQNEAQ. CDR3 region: CASSLGRFTYEQYF. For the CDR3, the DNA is TGTGCCAGCAGCTTAGGGCGATTTACCTACGAGCAGTACTTC. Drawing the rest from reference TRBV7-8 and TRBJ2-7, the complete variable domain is GAGVSQSPRYKVAKRGQDVALRCDPISGHVSLFWYQQALGQGPEFLTYFQNEAQLDKSGLPSDRFFAERPEGSVSTLKIQRTQQEDSAVYLCASSLGRFTYEQYFGPGTRLTVT.

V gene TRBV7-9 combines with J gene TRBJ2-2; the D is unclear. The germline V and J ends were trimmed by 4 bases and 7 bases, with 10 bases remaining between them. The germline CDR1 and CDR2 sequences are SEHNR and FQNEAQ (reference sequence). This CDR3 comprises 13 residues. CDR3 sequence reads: CASSSDGFGELFF. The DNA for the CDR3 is TGTGCCAGCAGCTCGGACGGGTTCGGGGAGCTGTTTTTT. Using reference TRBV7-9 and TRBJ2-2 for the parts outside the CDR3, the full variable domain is DTGVSQNPRHKITKRGQNVTFRCDPISEHNRLYWYRQTLGQGPEFLTYFQNEAQLEKSRLLSDRFSAERPKGSFSTLEIQRTEQGDSAMYLCASSSDGFGELFFGEGSRLTVL.

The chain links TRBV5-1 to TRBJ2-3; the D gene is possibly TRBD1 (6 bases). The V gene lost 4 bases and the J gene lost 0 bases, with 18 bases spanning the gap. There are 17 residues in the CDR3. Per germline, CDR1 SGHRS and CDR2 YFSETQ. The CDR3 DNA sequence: TGCGCCAGCAGCCCGCCCCTACAGGGATCTAGCACAGATACGCAGTATTTT. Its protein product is CASSPPLQGSSTDTQYF.

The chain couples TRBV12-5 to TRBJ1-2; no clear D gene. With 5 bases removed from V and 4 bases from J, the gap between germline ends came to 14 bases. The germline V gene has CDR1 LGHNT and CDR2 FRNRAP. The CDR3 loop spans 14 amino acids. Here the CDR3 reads CASGLLDGIYGYTF. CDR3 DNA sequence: TGTGCTAGTGGTCTTTTAGACGGAATCTATGGCTACACCTTC. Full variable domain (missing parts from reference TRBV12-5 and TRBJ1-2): DARVTQTPRHKVTEMGQEVTMRCQPILGHNTVFWYRQTMMQGLELLAYFRNRAPLDDSGMPKDRFSAEMPDATLATLKIQPSEPRDSAVYFCASGLLDGIYGYTFGSGTRLTVV.

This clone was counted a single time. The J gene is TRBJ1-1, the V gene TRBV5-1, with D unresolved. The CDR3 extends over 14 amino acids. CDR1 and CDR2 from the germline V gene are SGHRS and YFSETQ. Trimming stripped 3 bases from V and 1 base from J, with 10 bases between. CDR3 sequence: CASSYDGGNTEAFF. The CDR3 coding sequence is TGCGCCAGCAGCTACGACGGTGGGAACACTGAAGCTTTCTTT.